This note documents a single T cell receptor beta chain sequence. Its antigen is currently unknown. The data are from a study of blood T cells in healthy people across ages. Broader study findings: While age rose, TCR beta diversity per million T cells dropped in a roughly linear way.

A second PCR of roughly 7 to 11 cycles used a sample-barcoded 5' primer and a J-beta primer mix. A template-switch adaptor that had 12 random nucleotides put a tag on each cDNA molecule. TCRdb reanalysed the 5' RACE reads using MiXCR and keeps one entry per CDR3 protein. The sample carries 730,000 or so distinct CDR3 sequences, around 41% recorded once. In germline, CDR1 is DFQATT, CDR2 SNEGSKA (reference sequence). V was clipped by 5 bases and J by 2 bases; unmatched bases: 5. The CDR3 sequence is 14 residues long. The sequence came from an elderly man in good health. The chain uses TRBV20-1 and TRBJ2-5; 10 bases are shared with TRBD2. Sequencing was carried out using blood. This chain's CDR3 is CSALLAGRQETQYF. CDR3 bases: TGCAGTGCTCTACTAGCGGGGCGACAAGAGACCCAGTACTTC.